These T cell receptor beta chains were read from a single sample in a study of cytomegalovirus exposure and HLA in healthy donors. The assay was immunoSEQ multiplex PCR, and TCRdb's table has in-frame clones only and misses some. The data hold around 140,000 clones, with roughly three fifths observed a single time. The sequenced sample was PBMCs. The origin of the receptors is a woman between 40 and 55 years old in good health and CMV-seronegative. CDR3s include the opening cysteine and the closing phenylalanine or tryptophan. D genes are given only for firm matches. Clone size is stated in some rows and not others, as once, few, many or a class when expanded.

j_call	v_call	clone_size	d_call	cdr3_aa	cdr3_nt
TRBJ2-3	TRBV7-9	-	-	CASSLSEDTQYF	TGTGCCAGCAGCTTATCAGAAGATACGCAGTATTTT
TRBJ2-2	TRBV5-1	-	TRBD2	CASSWTGGGNTGELFF	TGCGCCAGCAGCTGGACCGGGGGGGGAAACACCGGGGAGCTGTTTTTT
TRBJ2-3	TRBV7-3	-	TRBD2	CASSLYGGGVGDTQYF	TGTGCCAGCAGCTTATATGGCGGGGGTGTTGGAGATACGCAGTATTTT
TRBJ1-6	TRBV7-9	few	TRBD1	CASGQGNSPLHF	TGTGCCAGCGGACAGGGGAATTCACCCCTCCACTTT
TRBJ2-2	TRBV11-2	few	-	CASSLVRAGELFF	TGTGCCAGCAGCTTAGTGAGAGCCGGGGAGCTGTTTTTT
TRBJ2-7	TRBV4-2	-	TRBD2	CASSQGSGGQVGEQYF	TGTGCCAGCAGCCAGGGTAGCGGGGGCCAGGTGGGGGAGCAGTACTTC
TRBJ1-1	TRBV14	-	TRBD1	CASSQGTEKTEAFF	TGTGCCAGCAGCCAGGGGACAGAAAAAACTGAAGCTTTCTTT
TRBJ2-7	TRBV6-5	-	TRBD1	CASSRGTGSYEQYF	TGTGCCAGCAGTCGTGGGACAGGGAGCTACGAGCAGTACTTC
TRBJ2-3	TRBV5-1	-	-	CASSLWVAAGGTDTQYF	TGCGCCAGCAGCTTGTGGGTCGCGGCGGGCGGCACAGATACGCAGTATTTT
TRBJ2-7	TRBV7-6	-	-	CASSSGNEQYF	TGTGCCAGCAGCTCGGGAAACGAGCAGTACTTC
TRBJ1-5	TRBV10-3	few	-	CAISDRQAGNQPQHF	TGTGCCATCAGTGACCGGCAGGCCGGCAATCAGCCCCAGCATTTT
TRBJ1-2	TRBV4-3	-	-	CASSQEWQGNGYTF	TGCGCCAGCAGCCAAGAATGGCAGGGCAATGGCTACACCTTC
TRBJ1-5	TRBV9	-	-	CASSPSPGRGQPQHF	TGTGCCAGCAGCCCATCCCCGGGGAGGGGACAGCCCCAGCATTTT
TRBJ2-1	TRBV7-3	-	TRBD2	CASSLTAGGYNEQFF	TGTGCCAGCAGCTTAACAGCGGGGGGTTACAATGAGCAGTTCTTC
TRBJ1-1	TRBV11-1	few	-	CASREDRNTEAFF	TGTGCCAGCAGAGAGGACAGGAACACTGAAGCTTTCTTT
TRBJ2-7	TRBV4-2	-	-	CASSQDAIRYTYEQYF	TGTGCCAGCAGCCAAGATGCGATCCGTTATACCTACGAGCAGTACTTC
TRBJ2-2	TRBV18	-	-	CASSPQGVTGELFF	TGTGCCAGCTCACCACAGGGAGTCACCGGGGAGCTGTTTTTT
TRBJ1-4	TRBV5-4	-	TRBD1	CASSRGQGEEEKLFF	TGTGCCAGCAGCCGCGGACAGGGCGAAGAGGAAAAACTGTTTTTT
TRBJ1-2	TRBV28	few	-	CALRANYGYTF	TGTGCTCTCCGAGCTAACTATGGCTACACCTTC
TRBJ1-1	TRBV4-1	-	-	CASSHPLRGTEAFF	TGCGCCAGCAGCCACCCCCTCCGGGGGACTGAAGCTTTCTTT
TRBJ1-3	TRBV5-1	few	-	CASSPPGTGSGNTIYF	TGCGCCAGCAGCCCGCCCGGGACTGGCTCTGGAAACACCATATATTTT
TRBJ1-1	TRBV19	-	-	CASKVLGGDTEAFF	TGTGCCAGTAAGGTTTTAGGCGGGGACACTGAAGCTTTCTTT
TRBJ2-5	TRBV30	-	TRBD2	CALEGGGGKTQYF	TGTGCTTTGGAGGGAGGCGGGGGTAAGACCCAGTACTTC
TRBJ2-5	TRBV7-8	-	TRBD2	CASSPRLAGGFLLQETQYF	TGTGCCAGCAGCCCCCGACTAGCGGGGGGATTTCTCCTCCAAGAGACCCAGTACTTC
TRBJ1-4	TRBV5-6	-	-	CASSLRGSLQGRGKLFF	TGTGCCAGCAGCTTGAGGGGGTCCTTACAGGGAAGGGGGAAACTGTTTTTT
TRBJ1-3	TRBV30	-	-	CAWTVAAGNTIYF	TGTGCCTGGACCGTAGCCGCCGGAAACACCATATATTTT
TRBJ1-2	TRBV5-4	-	TRBD1	CASSFSGGADGYTF	TGTGCCAGCAGCTTCTCAGGGGGCGCAGATGGCTACACCTTC
TRBJ2-4	TRBV7-9	-	-	CASSLGTWEKNIQYF	TGTGCCAGCAGCTTAGGAACTTGGGAGAAAAACATTCAGTACTTC
TRBJ1-4	TRBV30	medium-sized	TRBD1	CAWRGQGYEKLFF	TGTGCCTGGAGGGGACAGGGATATGAAAAACTGTTTTTT
TRBJ1-1	TRBV7-2	-	TRBD1	CASSLGQGNAEAFF	TGTGCCAGCAGCTTAGGACAGGGGAACGCTGAAGCTTTCTTT
TRBJ1-1	TRBV5-8	-	TRBD1	CASNPGQGAGRYTEAFF	TGTGCCAGCAATCCGGGACAGGGAGCTGGAAGGTACACTGAAGCTTTCTTT
TRBJ1-2	TRBV18	-	-	CASSPLSQDNYGYTF	TGTGCCAGCTCACCATTAAGTCAGGATAACTATGGCTACACCTTC
TRBJ2-7	TRBV6-5	few	TRBD1	CASSYRQGKSEQYF	TGTGCCAGCAGTTACAGACAGGGGAAGAGCGAGCAGTACTTC
TRBJ2-5	TRBV2	-	TRBD2	CASSPGGAQETQYF	TGTGCCAGCAGCCCGGGGGGGGCCCAAGAGACCCAGTACTTC
TRBJ1-3	TRBV21-1	few	-	CASSRRQGTTRPSGNTIYF	TGTGCCAGCAGCAGACGACAGGGGACCACGAGACCCTCTGGAAACACCATATATTTT
TRBJ1-4	TRBV2	few	TRBD1	CASRESTGVDEKLFF	TGTGCCAGCAGGGAATCGACAGGGGTTGATGAAAAACTGTTTTTT
TRBJ1-1	TRBV14	-	-	CASSQQGSRTEAFF	TGTGCCAGCAGCCAACAGGGAAGTCGCACTGAAGCTTTCTTT
TRBJ1-3	TRBV15	-	-	CATSRDLGNTIYF	TGTGCCACCAGCAGAGATCTGGGAAACACCATATATTTT
TRBJ2-7	TRBV10-1	few	TRBD1	CASSAGYRGEQYF	TGCGCCAGCAGTGCGGGTTACAGGGGCGAGCAGTACTTC
TRBJ2-7	TRBV5-1	-	TRBD1	CASSRTDRGSYEQYF	TGCGCCAGCAGCCGAACCGACAGGGGTTCCTACGAGCAGTACTTC